One sample yielded the 28 T cell receptor beta chains listed below, sequenced in a study of T cell responses to AZD1222 COVID-19 vaccine. Method: immunoSEQ multiplex PCR; TCRdb's copy keeps in-frame clones and lacks some. The profile shows about 150,000 clones, more than 85% of them singletons. The sample was peripheral blood, taken on day 0 of AZD1222 vaccination. Every receptor here comes from an adult in good health.

The chain employs TRBV11-3 and TRBJ2-1, with 9 bases lining up with TRBD2. Germline V gives CDR1 SGHNT, CDR2 YENEEA. The CDR3 is made up of 15 amino acids. With 3 bases clipped from V and 7 bases from J, the junction kept 7 bases outside the gene matches. DNA for the CDR3: TGTGCCAGCAGCTTTATTAGCGGGGGTTTAAATGAGCAGTTCTTC. Amino acid sequence: CASSFISGGLNEQFF.

This clone was seen more than once but under ten times. This sequence joins TRBV18 and TRBJ1-2; no clear D. The CDR3 spans 15 residues. Deletions cut 0 bases from V and 6 bases from J, with 14 bases between. CDR1 is KGHSH and CDR2 is LQKENI in the germline V gene. CDR3: CASSPPGPPEDGYTF. The CDR3 DNA is TGTGCCAGCTCACCACCGGGCCCCCCTGAGGATGGCTACACCTTC.

The V and J genes are TRBV27 and TRBJ2-1, with D possibly being TRBD2 (5 bases). The CDR3 is 13 residues long. Germline values: CDR1 MNHEY, CDR2 SMNVEV (reference sequence). V was clipped by 6 bases and J by 2 bases, with 8 bases between them. This CDR3 reads CASSSGTYNEQFF. CDR3 sequence (DNA): TGTGCCAGCAGCTCCGGGACCTACAATGAGCAGTTCTTC.

V and J are TRBV18 and TRBJ2-7, with TRBD1 matching over 8 bases. Trimming cost V 3 bases and J 6 bases; bases outside gene matches: 13. CDR1 and CDR2 from the germline V gene are KGHSH and LQKENI. The CDR3 is 16 amino acids. CDR3 loop: CASSPQGQVTLSEQYF. CDR3 nucleotide sequence: TGTGCCAGCTCACCGCAGGGACAGGTAACATTGAGCGAGCAGTACTTC.

The chain recombines TRBV11-2 with TRBJ1-4; D call uncertain. CDR1 and CDR2 (germline): SGHAT, FQNNGV. The CDR3 has 16 residues. V dropped 2 bases and J dropped 4 bases, with 14 bases sitting between them. The CDR3 loop reads CASSLIFTRGNEKLFF. The CDR3 DNA reads TGTGCCAGCAGCTTAATATTTACGCGGGGTAATGAAAAACTGTTTTTT.

The chain uses TRBV6-4 and TRBJ2-3, with D possibly TRBD2 on 5 matching bases. Trimming shortened V by 3 bases and J by 1 base, and 14 bases separated the two germline ends. Looked up from germline, CDR1 is MRHNA and CDR2 is SNTAGT. The CDR3 contains 16 residues. The CDR3, as DNA: TGTGCCAGCAGTGAACCCCAGCGGAGCCGCACAGATACGCAGTATTTT. Its translation is CASSEPQRSRTDTQYF.

This chain connects TRBV6-5 to TRBJ2-7, with TRBD1 as a possible D gene (5 bases). Germline values: CDR1 MNHEY, CDR2 SVGAGI. Trimming shortened V by 4 bases and J by 2 bases, and 12 bases separated the two germline ends. The CDR3 has 14 amino acids. Written as DNA, the CDR3 is TGTGCCAGCAGTTCCCACAGACAGACCTACGAGCAGTACTTC. Translated: CASSSHRQTYEQYF.

This clone came up once. The chain has TRBV6-5 and TRBJ1-2, with 7 bases fitting TRBD1. The germline V gene encodes CDR1 MNHEY and CDR2 SVGAGI. The V and J ends lost 8 bases and 4 bases, in that order; junction bases with no gene match: 7. This CDR3 contains 13 residues. The DNA for the CDR3 is TGTGCCAGCTTGGCAGGGGGAACCTATGGCTACACCTTC. Translation: CASLAGGTYGYTF.

The chain uses TRBV5-4 and TRBJ2-5, with TRBD2 matching over 9 bases. The CDR3 length is 18 residues. In germline, CDR1 is SGHNT, CDR2 YYREEE (reference sequence). J gave up 5 bases and V 2 bases, and 16 bases lay outside the gene matches. The CDR3 loop is CASSLSRGLARVGETQYF. CDR3 sequence (DNA): TGTGCCAGCAGCTTATCGCGGGGACTAGCAAGGGTCGGGGAGACCCAGTACTTC.

V is TRBV6-5 and J is TRBJ1-5; 10 nucleotides agree with TRBD1. Germline V gene lookup returns CDR1 MNHEY and CDR2 SVGAGI. This CDR3 has 15 amino acids. The junction had 8 bases not matched to a gene; V was cut back by 6 bases and J by 6 bases. The CDR3: CASRTGTGEVQPQHF. The CDR3 DNA is TGTGCCAGCAGGACCGGGACAGGGGAAGTTCAGCCCCAGCATTTT.

The J gene is TRBJ2-7, the V gene TRBV29-1, with 10 bases fitting TRBD1. Germline loops: CDR1 SQVTM, CDR2 ANQGSEA. Unmatched junction bases numbered 2, after V lost 4 bases and J lost 2 bases. This CDR3 has 13 residues. The CDR3 is CSVGDRGTYEQYF. The CDR3 DNA is TGCAGCGTTGGGGACAGGGGCACCTACGAGCAGTACTTC.

The chain joins TRBV10-2 to TRBJ2-7; D gene ambiguous. The CDR3 totals 10 residues. CDR1 and CDR2 (germline): WSHSY, SAAADI. The ends were cut back, 0 bases at V and 9 bases at J, with 3 bases in the middle. This CDR3 is CASSESRQYF. In DNA, the CDR3 is TGCGCCAGCAGTGAGTCGAGGCAGTACTTC.

The rearrangement links TRBV28 to TRBJ1-1; 8 bases line up with TRBD1. The CDR3 runs 15 residues. V gave up 3 bases and J gave up 0 bases; unmatched junction bases: 3. Germline V gene lookup returns CDR1 MDHEN and CDR2 SYDVKM. The CDR3 DNA reads as TGTGCCAGCAGTTTGACAGGGGTTGTGAACACTGAAGCTTTCTTT. Translation: CASSLTGVVNTEAFF.

The J gene is TRBJ1-2, the V gene TRBV6-6, with TRBD1 as a possible D gene (6 bases). The CDR3 has 15 residues. Germline CDR1 reads MNHNY; CDR2 reads SVGAGI (reference sequence). The V gene lost 5 bases and the J gene lost 0 bases, with 13 bases spanning the gap. DNA for the CDR3: TGTGCCAGCAGTCCTACAGGGAAAGCTAACTATGGCTACACCTTC. Its translation: CASSPTGKANYGYTF.

V is TRBV4-2 and J is TRBJ2-5; 16 bases agree with TRBD2. Germline assignment: CDR1 LGHNA and CDR2 YNFKEQ. The CDR3 is made up of 18 amino acids. The junction had 7 bases not matched to a gene; V was cut back by 4 bases and J by 2 bases. The CDR3 here is CASSLTGTSGGAQETQYF. For the CDR3, the DNA is TGTGCCAGCAGCCTCACCGGGACTAGCGGGGGGGCTCAAGAGACCCAGTACTTC.

The chain is built from TRBV4-3 and TRBJ2-2, with D tentatively TRBD2 (5 bases). The CDR3 totals 18 residues. Looked up from germline, CDR1 is LGHNA and CDR2 is YSLEER. Trimming left V 2 bases short and J 2 bases short, with 18 bases between. CDR3 nucleotides: TGCGCCAGCAGCCAATCATTCGTATGGGAGACTAACACCGGGGAGCTGTTTTTT. It encodes CASSQSFVWETNTGELFF.

The J gene is TRBJ2-1, the V gene TRBV19, with TRBD1 matching over 9 bases. This CDR3 has 15 amino acids. J lost 7 bases, V lost 6 bases, and 10 bases had no gene match. The germline V gene has CDR1 LNHDA and CDR2 SQIVND (reference sequence). DNA of the CDR3: TGTGCCAGTAGACCGACCGGGACAGGGACGAATGAGCAGTTCTTC. This codes for CASRPTGTGTNEQFF.

The V gene is TRBV6-2 or TRBV6-3, the J gene TRBJ2-1; the match to TRBD2 covers 9 bases. The CDR3 spans 15 residues. Losses at the gene ends were 5 bases for V and 8 bases for J; bases not matched to a gene: 10. Looked up from germline, CDR1 is MNHEY and CDR2 is SVGEGT. The chain's CDR3 is CASSLIAGDFHEQFF. CDR3 nucleotides: TGTGCCAGCAGTCTTATAGCGGGGGATTTCCATGAGCAGTTCTTC.

This chain connects TRBV14 to TRBJ1-5; weak D call: TRBD1 (6 bases). V shed 1 base and J shed 4 bases, with 11 bases lying between them. This CDR3 comprises 15 residues. Germline values: CDR1 SGHDN, CDR2 FVKESK. The chain's CDR3 is CASSQGGGRNQPQHF. CDR3 DNA sequence: TGTGCCAGCAGCCAAGGGGGGGGCAGAAATCAGCCCCAGCATTTT.

The V and J genes are TRBV28 and TRBJ1-1; D possibly corresponds to TRBD1 (5 bases). CDR3 size: 15 residues. Germline V gives CDR1 MDHEN, CDR2 SYDVKM. Trimming removed 2 bases at V and 1 base at J, with 11 bases between. The CDR3: CASSLQGRTNTEAFF. The CDR3 bases are TGTGCCAGCAGTTTACAGGGACGGACGAACACTGAAGCTTTCTTT.

Comment on this clone: One junction end disagrees with the germline gene, perhaps due to a read error. The chain links TRBV11-2 to TRBJ2-7; weak D call: TRBD2 (5 bases). Germline CDR1 SGHAT, CDR2 FQNNGV. The CDR3 extends over 12 amino acids. The CDR3 reads CASSSARVMTRF. CDR3 sequence (DNA): TGTGCCAGCAGCTCGGCGCGGGTCATGACCCGATTC.

Only one count was recorded for this clone. This rearrangement joins TRBV6-2 or TRBV6-3 to TRBJ2-1, with TRBD2 matching 11 bases. From germline, CDR1 is MNHEY and CDR2 SVGEGT. V shed 4 bases, J shed 7 bases, and the junction held 9 bases outside the gene matches. The CDR3 runs 16 residues. The CDR3 reads CASSSLTSGRMNEQFF. CDR3 coding DNA: TGTGCCAGCAGTTCCCTAACTAGCGGGAGAATGAATGAGCAGTTCTTC.

The J gene is TRBJ2-7, the V gene TRBV6-5, with 8 bases lining up with TRBD1. The CDR3 has 13 residues. V lost 10 bases to trimming and J lost 4 bases; unmatched junction nucleotides: 9. The V gene's germline CDR1 is MNHEY and CDR2 SVGAGI. This CDR3 reads CATVQTGAYEQYF. CDR3 sequence (DNA): TGTGCCACCGTGCAGACAGGGGCATACGAGCAGTACTTC.

This clone has a single count. The chain combines TRBV10-3 with TRBJ2-7; D possibly corresponds to TRBD2 (5 bases). The CDR3 has 14 amino acids. From germline, CDR1 is ENHRY and CDR2 SYGVKD. V was cut by 2 bases and J by 5 bases, with 13 bases left in between. The CDR3, as DNA: TGTGCCATCAGTGAGGTCCAGCTAGCAAACGAGCAGTACTTC. Amino acids: CAISEVQLANEQYF.

This sequence joins TRBV4-1 and TRBJ2-1; 8 nucleotides match TRBD2. This CDR3 region has 16 residues. The V and J ends lost 0 bases and 6 bases, in that order; junction bases with no gene match: 7. The germline V gene has CDR1 MGHRA and CDR2 YSYEKL. The CDR3 DNA sequence: TGCGCCAGCAGCCAAGATGGGGGACTAGGTTCCAATGAGCAGTTCTTC. As protein: CASSQDGGLGSNEQFF.

This clone was picked up one time. The chain is built from TRBV7-3 and TRBJ2-5; a possible D gene is TRBD1 (6 bases). V was pared by 1 base and J by 3 bases, with 18 bases between. This CDR3 spans 17 amino acids. Germline V gives CDR1 SGHTA, CDR2 FQGTGA. CDR3 coding DNA: TGTGCCAGCAGCTTAAATCCGCGGCAGGGGAGAAAAGAGACCCAGTACTTC. Translating it yields CASSLNPRQGRKETQYF.

The rearrangement links TRBV7-8 to TRBJ1-1, with 7 bases aligning to TRBD1. The V and J ends lost 5 bases and 4 bases, in that order; junction bases with no gene match: 10. The length of the CDR3 is 15 residues. From germline, CDR1 is SGHVS and CDR2 FQNEAQ. The CDR3 loop reads CASSVDRARSTEAFF. The CDR3 DNA is TGTGCCAGCAGCGTCGACAGGGCGAGGAGCACTGAAGCTTTCTTT.

This chain uses TRBV10-3 with TRBJ1-2; D gene uncertain. The V gene lost 0 bases and the J gene lost 2 bases, with 13 bases spanning the gap. Germline V gene sequence: CDR1 ENHRY, CDR2 SYGVKD. This CDR3 is 16 amino acids long. The CDR3 spells CAISESLSGLNYGYTF. The CDR3 DNA is TGTGCCATCAGTGAGTCGCTTTCAGGTCTAAACTATGGCTACACCTTC.